Below are 20 T cell receptor beta chains sequenced from a single sample in a study of blood T cells in healthy people across ages. A second PCR, run for roughly 7 to 12 cycles, used a sample-barcoded 5' primer plus a J-beta primer mix. One entry per CDR3 protein results from TCRdb running MiXCR on the 5' RACE reads. The table has some 920,000 distinct CDR3 sequences, just over 50% seen once. The specimen was blood. These TCRs come from a woman in her fifties or sixties in good health.

This clonotype appeared a few times. This chain joins TRBV5-1 and TRBJ2-1; TRBD1 aligns across 9 bases. Germline V gene lookup returns CDR1 SGHRS and CDR2 YFSETQ. The CDR3 runs to 14 residues. Germline trimming cut 0 bases from V and 7 bases from J; bases unmatched to any gene: 2. CDR3 residues: CASSLGQGDNEQFF. The CDR3 region has the DNA TGCGCCAGCAGCTTGGGACAGGGGGATAATGAGCAGTTCTTC. The variable domain in full, completed from reference TRBV5-1 and TRBJ2-1, reads KAGVTQTPRYLIKTRGQQVTLSCSPISGHRSVSWYQQTPGQGLQFLFEYFSETQRNKGNFPGRFSGRQFSNSRSEMNVSTLELGDSALYLCASSLGQGDNEQFFGPGTRLTVL.

This chain connects TRBV3-1 to TRBJ1-1, with a weak D call TRBD1 (6 bases). Germline assignment: CDR1 LGHDT and CDR2 YNNKEL (reference sequence). V dropped 6 bases and J dropped 4 bases, with 15 bases sitting between them. CDR3 length equals 14 residues. The CDR3 coding sequence is TGTGCCAGCAGTCCGCGGGGGCGGGCCACTGAAGCTTTCTTT. Translating gives CASSPRGRATEAFF.

The chain joins TRBV24-1 to TRBJ2-1; D remains unclear. V lost 0 bases, J lost 8 bases, and 4 bases lay in between. The CDR3 runs to 12 residues. CDR1 is KGHDR, CDR2 SFDVKD, per germline. The CDR3 is CATSDLRDEQFF. The DNA for the CDR3 is TGTGCCACCAGTGATTTGCGCGATGAGCAGTTCTTC.

The chain couples TRBV20-1 to TRBJ2-7, with D possibly TRBD1 on 5 matching bases. Germline CDR1 and CDR2: DFQATT and SNEGSKA (reference sequence). The V gene lost 3 bases and the J gene lost 6 bases, with 12 bases spanning the gap. The CDR3 is 12 residues long. CDR3 region: CSASNRRGEQYF. As DNA, the CDR3 is TGCAGTGCTAGTAACAGGAGAGGCGAGCAGTACTTC.

This clonotype was detected only a few times. The chain recombines TRBV27 with TRBJ2-3; 9 positions agree with TRBD1. The CDR3 has 15 residues. The V gene's germline CDR1 is MNHEY and CDR2 SMNVEV (reference sequence). Unmatched junction bases numbered 8, after V lost 6 bases and J lost 4 bases. The CDR3 region is CASRKDRGQADTQYF. The DNA for the CDR3 is TGTGCCAGCAGAAAGGACAGGGGACAGGCAGATACGCAGTATTTT.

The chain has TRBV6-2 or TRBV6-3 and TRBJ1-1; D perhaps matches TRBD1 (6 bases). CDR3 length equals 16 residues. V was shortened by 7 bases and J by 0 bases, with 18 bases between the two germline ends. From germline, CDR1 is MNHEY and CDR2 SVGEGT. The CDR3 here is CASKNDRGQMNTEAFF. CDR3 DNA: TGTGCCAGCAAAAACGATCGAGGACAGATGAACACTGAAGCTTTCTTT.

The J gene is TRBJ2-4, the V gene TRBV6-2 or TRBV6-3; 10 bases match TRBD2. The DNA end is more similar to TRBJ2-7, so the J call may be wrong. From germline, CDR1 is MNHEY and CDR2 SVGEGT. The CDR3 runs to 13 residues. CDR3 protein: CAARTSGTYEQYF. The CDR3 nucleotides read TGTGCCGCGAGAACTAGCGGGACCTACGAGCAGTACTTC.

CDR3 DNA: TGCAGTGCTTCGGACAGCCTTAACTATGGCTACACCTTC. It yields the protein CSASDSLNYGYTF. The chain combines TRBV20-1 with TRBJ1-2, with TRBD1 as a possible D gene (6 bases). The V and J ends lost 5 bases and 1 base respectively, with 11 bases between them. CDR3 length: 13 residues. The germline CDR1 and CDR2 sequences are DFQATT and SNEGSKA (reference sequence).

This clonotype was found once. The V and J genes are TRBV29-1 and TRBJ2-5, with D perhaps matching TRBD2 (6 bases). CDR3 size: 12 residues. Germline values: CDR1 SQVTM, CDR2 ANQGSEA. V shed 5 bases and J shed 11 bases, with 18 bases lying between them. CDR3 coding DNA: TGCAGCGTTCTCTTGGTAAGGAGGGAGCAGTACTTC. Its protein product is CSVLLVRREQYF.

The chain has TRBV9 and TRBJ2-7; a weak D match, TRBD1 (5 bases). V dropped 3 bases and J dropped 2 bases, with 12 bases sitting between them. Germline assignment: CDR1 SGDLS and CDR2 YYNGEE. CDR3 length: 14 amino acids. The CDR3 nucleotides read TGTGCCAGCAGCGCCCGACAGAACCCCTACGAGCAGTACTTC. This sequence encodes CASSARQNPYEQYF.

V usage is TRBV6-1 and J usage is TRBJ2-3; 8 bases agree with TRBD2. V gave up 5 bases and J gave up 9 bases; unmatched junction bases: 16. Germline V gene data show CDR1 as MNHNS and CDR2 as SASEGT. The CDR3 spans 16 residues. This CDR3 reads CASSPSKSGSAYTQYF. CDR3 in DNA: TGTGCCAGCAGTCCAAGCAAGAGCGGGAGTGCCTACACGCAGTATTTT.

This chain joins TRBV20-1 and TRBJ2-7; a weak D match, TRBD2 (6 bases). This CDR3 spans 16 amino acids. CDR1 and CDR2 (germline): DFQATT, SNEGSKA (reference sequence). Trimming left V 5 bases short and J 2 bases short, with 22 bases between. Here the CDR3 reads CSADGGRREKTYEQYF. DNA for the CDR3: TGCAGTGCTGACGGAGGGAGGCGCGAAAAGACCTACGAGCAGTACTTC.

As to this clonotype: A read error is possible here, since a much larger clone lies one base away. V and J are TRBV5-1 and TRBJ2-7; D is uncertain. CDR1 is SGHRS, CDR2 YFSETQ, per germline. The CDR3 is made up of 14 amino acids. Trimming left V 2 bases short and J 7 bases short, with 16 bases between. The CDR3 protein is CASSFGDENNEQYF. The CDR3, as DNA: TGCGCCAGCAGCTTCGGAGACGAGAACAATGAGCAGTACTTC.

This clonotype came up a few times. The chain uses TRBV29-1 and TRBJ2-7; D is possibly TRBD2 (6 bases). Trimming pared 3 bases from V and 4 bases from J, leaving 13 bases between. In germline, CDR1 is SQVTM, CDR2 ANQGSEA. This CDR3 region has 13 residues. This CDR3 is CSVEEGSGYEQYF. The CDR3 coding sequence is TGCAGCGTTGAGGAGGGGTCAGGGTACGAGCAGTACTTC.

The chain links TRBV20-1 to TRBJ2-3; TRBD1 agrees at 8 bases. V dropped 4 bases and J dropped 6; count of bases not matched to a gene: 6. CDR3 size: 13 residues. Germline lookup yields CDR1 DFQATT and CDR2 SNEGSKA (reference sequence). CDR3 protein: CSATLTGEDTQYF. In nucleotides, the CDR3 is TGCAGTGCTACCTTGACAGGGGAGGATACGCAGTATTTT.

The rearrangement links TRBV3-1 to TRBJ1-3, with D perhaps TRBD1 (5 bases). Germline V gene sequence: CDR1 LGHDT, CDR2 YNNKEL (reference sequence). V was trimmed by 2 bases and J by 0 bases, leaving 11 bases between them. There are 16 residues in the CDR3. CDR3 in amino acids: CASSQTQVNSGNTIYF. CDR3 in DNA: TGTGCCAGCAGCCAAACACAGGTGAACTCTGGAAACACCATATATTTT.

The chain employs TRBV5-5 and TRBJ2-5, with TRBD2 matching over 13 bases. The closer fit of TRBJ2-7 to the DNA end suggests the J call may be wrong. The CDR3 length is 18 residues. Germline assignment: CDR1 SGHKS and CDR2 YYEKEE (reference sequence). CDR3 sequence reads: CASSLRLAGGQVSDEQYF. The DNA of the CDR3 is TGTGCCAGCAGCTTGAGACTAGCGGGAGGACAGGTTTCCGACGAGCAGTACTTC.

The chain has TRBV7-8 and TRBJ2-1, with 11 bases matching TRBD2. The DNA end is more similar to TRBJ2-7, so the J call may be wrong. CDR1 and CDR2 (germline): SGHVS, FQNEAQ. The CDR3 runs to 16 residues. CDR3 protein: CASSRRLAGNYNEQYF. As DNA, the CDR3 is TGTGCCAGCAGCCGCAGACTAGCGGGAAACTACAATGAGCAGTACTTC.

A few counts support this clonotype. This sequence joins TRBV6-2 or TRBV6-3 and TRBJ2-5, with 7 bases aligning to TRBD2. CDR1 is MNHEY and CDR2 is SVGEGT in the germline V gene. This CDR3 is built from 15 residues. After removal of 6 bases from V and 5 bases from J, the junction contained 12 bases not matched to a gene. CDR3 amino acids: CASRTGREHWETQYF. The CDR3 bases are TGTGCCAGCAGAACTGGGCGGGAGCATTGGGAGACCCAGTACTTC.

This clonotype occurred a few times. V and J are TRBV29-1 and TRBJ2-3; TRBD2 matches at 11 bases. This CDR3 contains 15 residues. The V segment lost 5 bases and the J segment 0 bases; nucleotides outside the gene matches: 4. The germline CDR1 and CDR2 sequences are SQVTM and ANQGSEA. The chain's CDR3 is CSVSLAGDSTDTQYF. CDR3 DNA sequence: TGCAGCGTTTCACTAGCGGGAGATAGCACAGATACGCAGTATTTT.